Below are 26 T cell receptor beta chains sequenced from a single sample in a study of T cells in Graves' hyperthyroidism and ophthalmopathy. Amplified TCR beta CDR3 regions derived from RNA transcripts. TCR CDR3 underwent first-round RT-PCR with the HTBI primer set. TCRdb reprocessed the multiplex PCR reads via MiXCR and lists one record per CDR3 protein. This table holds about 500,000 distinct CDR3 sequences, around 15% found once. The material sequenced was blood. These receptors all stem from a woman between 18 and 30 years old with Graves' hyperthyroidism.

Concerning this clonotype: A much bigger clone sits one base away, suggesting this may be a read error. This chain uses TRBV6-4 with TRBJ2-2; TRBD2 agrees at 9 bases. Per the germline V gene, CDR1 is MRHNA and CDR2 is SNTAGT. The CDR3 has 17 residues. The CDR3 sequence: CAGSKGLATANTGELFF. CDR3 nucleotides: TGTGCCGGCAGTAAAGGACTAGCGACCGCGAACACCGGGGAGCTGTTTTTT.

This clonotype was counted between two and nine times. The gene calls are TRBV12-3 or TRBV12-4 and TRBJ1-5; D uncertain. V lost 3 bases, J lost 0 bases, and 12 bases lay in between. The CDR3 is made up of 16 amino acids. The CDR3 nucleotides are TGTGCCAGCAGTTTTGGGCAGGTAAATAGCAATCAGCCCCAGCATTTT. It encodes CASSFGQVNSNQPQHF.

This clonotype came up a few times. V is TRBV7-2 and J is TRBJ2-1; 8 bases match TRBD2. Germline V gene sequence: CDR1 SGHTA, CDR2 FQGNSA. The trim removed 5 bases at V and 6 bases at J, leaving 6 bases unmatched. The CDR3 spans 14 residues. DNA of the CDR3: TGTGCCAGCAGCCCCCGGGAGGGGAGCAATGAGCAGTTCTTC. This codes for CASSPREGSNEQFF. Complete variable domain (other parts from reference TRBV7-2 and TRBJ2-1): GAGVSQSPSNKVTEKGKDVELRCDPISGHTALYWYRQSLGQGLEFLIYFQGNSAPDKSGLPSDRFSAERTGGSVSTLTIQRTQQEDSAVYLCASSPREGSNEQFFGPGTRLTVL.

This clonotype was seen at least ten times. The chain carries TRBV20-1 and TRBJ2-5; possibly TRBD1 for D (6 bases). This CDR3 has 11 residues. Germline V gene sequence: CDR1 DFQATT, CDR2 SNEGSKA (reference sequence). With 6 bases removed from V and 5 bases from J, the gap between germline ends came to 10 bases. The CDR3 region is CSATGYETQYF. CDR3 nucleotide sequence: TGCAGTGCCACAGGGTATGAGACCCAGTACTTC.

This clonotype was seen repeatedly, ten times or more. The rearrangement links TRBV12-3 or TRBV12-4 to TRBJ1-5, with 8 positions matching TRBD1. The length of the CDR3 is 17 residues. V was clipped by 6 bases and J by 0 bases; unmatched bases: 10. The CDR3: CASSSPQTGDSNQPQHF. CDR3 DNA sequence: TGTGCCAGCAGCTCACCTCAGACAGGGGATAGCAATCAGCCCCAGCATTTT.

The table lists this clonotype with many counts. The chain uses TRBV10-3 and TRBJ2-1; D possibly corresponds to TRBD2 (6 bases). CDR1 is ENHRY, CDR2 SYGVKD, per germline. The CDR3 has 15 residues. Trimming pared 4 bases from V and 7 bases from J, leaving 17 bases between. CDR3 sequence: CAISGRAGRGNEQFF. The CDR3 nucleotides are TGTGCCATCAGTGGGCGGGCGGGACGAGGAAATGAGCAGTTCTTC.

This clonotype has a count of ten or more. The CDR3 region is CSARTSVIQYF. DNA for the CDR3: TGCAGTGCTAGGACTAGTGTCATTCAGTACTTC. This chain links TRBV20-1 with TRBJ2-7; possible D gene TRBD2, 6 bases. The DNA end favors TRBJ2-4, so the J call may be wrong. The CDR3 sequence is 11 residues long. Germline CDR1 reads DFQATT; CDR2 reads SNEGSKA (reference sequence).

This clonotype was counted between two and nine times. The gene calls are TRBV5-1 and TRBJ1-5; D is perhaps TRBD1 (5 bases). The CDR3 sequence is 14 residues long. Deletions cut 0 bases from V and 7 bases from J, with 11 bases between. Per the germline V gene, CDR1 is SGHRS and CDR2 is YFSETQ. CDR3 bases: TGCGCCAGCAGCTTGGACGGGGGTTTACAGCCCCAGCATTTT. Encoded protein: CASSLDGGLQPQHF.

This clonotype has at least ten counts. The chain combines TRBV28 with TRBJ1-3; 7 bases match TRBD1. Germline loops: CDR1 MDHEN, CDR2 SYDVKM. The CDR3 is 15 amino acids. The V and J ends lost 6 bases and 0 bases, in that order; junction bases with no gene match: 5. The chain's CDR3 is CASSTDRVSGNTIYF. For the CDR3, the DNA is TGTGCCAGCAGCACCGACAGGGTCTCTGGAAACACCATATATTTT.

The chain couples TRBV3-1 to TRBJ1-6; D gene ambiguous. Germline lookup yields CDR1 LGHDT and CDR2 YNNKEL (reference sequence). This CDR3 contains 16 residues. V lost 1 base to trimming and J lost 6 bases, with 13 bases between them. The CDR3: CASSQVRAGSNSPLHF. DNA for the CDR3: TGTGCCAGCAGCCAAGTTAGGGCGGGCAGTAATTCACCCCTCCACTTT.

Many counts were recorded for this clonotype. The chain recombines TRBV7-2 with TRBJ2-1; maybe TRBD2 (5 bases). Per the germline V gene, CDR1 is SGHTA and CDR2 is FQGNSA. The V end lost 6 bases, the J end lost 0 bases, and 9 bases lay between the germline ends. CDR3 length: 14 amino acids. CDR3 region: CASRGGSSYNEQFF. In DNA form, the CDR3 reads TGTGCCAGCAGGGGTGGGAGCTCCTACAATGAGCAGTTCTTC.

The chain joins TRBV20-1 to TRBJ2-2; 10 bases align to TRBD1. Trimming took 6 bases from V and 7 from J; bases not matched to a gene: 11. From germline, CDR1 is DFQATT and CDR2 SNEGSKA (reference sequence). The CDR3 runs to 15 residues. CDR3 region: CSAPSGTGVNGELFF. In DNA, the CDR3 is TGCAGTGCGCCCTCCGGGACAGGGGTTAACGGGGAGCTGTTTTTT.

The genes are TRBV10-1 and TRBJ1-4; D possibly corresponds to TRBD1 (5 bases). Trimming shortened V by 8 bases and J by 8 bases, and 15 bases separated the two germline ends. Germline CDR1 reads WNHNN; CDR2 reads SYGVQD (reference sequence). This CDR3 has 13 amino acids. CDR3 in DNA: TGCGCCAGCGAAATGGGGGGAGAAGAAAAACTGTTTTTT. It codes for CASEMGGEEKLFF.

This clonotype appeared a few times. The genes are TRBV30 and TRBJ2-3, with 15 positions matching TRBD2. V was clipped by 3 bases and J by 5 bases; unmatched bases: 6. There are 16 residues in the CDR3. CDR1 is GTSNPN, CDR2 SVGIG, per germline (reference sequence). The chain's CDR3 is CAWSDGLAGGVDTQYF. As DNA, the CDR3 is TGTGCCTGGAGCGACGGACTAGCGGGAGGGGTAGATACGCAGTATTTT.

This clonotype was counted between two and nine times. The V gene is TRBV19, the J gene TRBJ2-7; D may be TRBD1 or TRBD2 (6 bases each). The CDR3 spans 13 residues. Trimming cost V 5 bases and J 7 bases, with 15 bases left between them. The V gene's germline CDR1 is LNHDA and CDR2 SQIVND (reference sequence). CDR3 bases: TGTGCCAGTAGTCACGTTGGGGGGCAAGAGCAGTACTTC. This sequence encodes CASSHVGGQEQYF. Supplemented by reference TRBV19 and TRBJ2-7, the full variable domain reads DGGITQSPKYLFRKEGQNVTLSCEQNLNHDAMYWYRQDPGQGLRLIYYSQIVNDFQKGDIAEGYSVSREKKESFPLTVTSAQKNPTAFYLCASSHVGGQEQYFGPGTRLTVT.

This clonotype was counted between two and nine times. This chain joins TRBV7-2 and TRBJ2-5; no firm D call. The CDR3 is 14 residues long. The V gene's germline CDR1 is SGHTA and CDR2 FQGNSA. Trimming shortened V by 2 bases and J by 5 bases, and 12 bases separated the two germline ends. The CDR3 sequence: CASSLYVYRETQYF. The CDR3 coding sequence is TGTGCCAGCAGCTTATATGTGTATCGGGAGACCCAGTACTTC.

There are many counts of this clonotype. The chain is built from TRBV28 and TRBJ2-3, with TRBD2 matching over 12 bases. The CDR3 has 15 amino acids. Germline CDR1 MDHEN, CDR2 SYDVKM. The junction had 5 bases not matched to a gene; V was cut back by 4 bases and J by 6 bases. The CDR3 DNA reads as TGTGCCAGCAGTTGGACTAGCGGGATAGCTGATACGCAGTATTTT. Amino acid sequence: CASSWTSGIADTQYF.

This clonotype came up a few times. The gene calls are TRBV6-1 and TRBJ2-2; TRBD2 agrees at 14 bases. The CDR3 is 17 residues long. CDR1 and CDR2 from the germline V gene are MNHNS and SASEGT. After removal of 7 bases from V and 2 bases from J, the junction contained 6 bases not matched to a gene. This CDR3 reads CASILGLAGANTGELFF. In DNA form, the CDR3 reads TGTGCCAGCATCCTGGGACTAGCGGGGGCTAACACCGGGGAGCTGTTTTTT.

This clonotype was detected a few times. This chain links TRBV7-2 with TRBJ1-6; TRBD1 matches at 8 bases. The CDR3 runs 18 residues. In germline, CDR1 is SGHTA, CDR2 FQGNSA. Germline trimming cut 4 bases from V and 0 bases from J; bases unmatched to any gene: 8. The CDR3, as DNA: TGTGCCAGCAGCTGGTGGTGGGACAGGAGCTCCTATAATTCACCCCTCCACTTT. This gives the protein CASSWWWDRSSYNSPLHF.

The chain has TRBV9 and TRBJ2-3; 9 nucleotides line up with TRBD2. V lost 0 bases to trimming and J lost 3 bases; unmatched junction nucleotides: 8. CDR3 length: 17 residues. Germline loops: CDR1 SGDLS, CDR2 YYNGEE. Written as DNA, the CDR3 is TGTGCCAGCAGCGTAGTTGCAAGCGGGAGGTGGACAGATACGCAGTATTTT. Its translation: CASSVVASGRWTDTQYF. Full variable domain (missing parts from reference TRBV9 and TRBJ2-3): DSGVTQTPKHLITATGQRVTLRCSPRSGDLSVYWYQQSLDQGLQFLIQYYNGEERAKGNILERFSAQQFPDLHSELNLSSLELGDSALYFCASSVVASGRWTDTQYFGPGTRLTVL.

The table lists this clonotype with many counts. J is TRBJ2-7 and V is TRBV11-2, with D possibly TRBD2 on 5 matching bases. CDR1 is SGHAT and CDR2 is FQNNGV in the germline V gene. The CDR3 sequence is 15 residues long. V lost 5 bases and J 5 bases, leaving 19 bases between the germline ends. Here the CDR3 reads CASSPPGSGVHEQYF. CDR3 in DNA: TGTGCCAGCAGCCCTCCGGGGTCCGGGGTCCACGAGCAGTACTTC. Full variable domain (missing parts from reference TRBV11-2 and TRBJ2-7): EAGVAQSPRYKIIEKRQSVAFWCNPISGHATLYWYQQILGQGPKLLIQFQNNGVVDDSQLPKDRFSAERLKGVDSTLKIQPAKLEDSAVYLCASSPPGSGVHEQYFGPGTRLTVT.

This clonotype was seen a handful of times. This may come from a read error, since a much larger clone is one base off. The chain links TRBV28 to TRBJ2-7, with 9 nucleotides matching TRBD1. V lost 0 bases to trimming and J lost 1 base; unmatched junction nucleotides: 4. The CDR3 totals 16 residues. Looked up from germline, CDR1 is MDHEN and CDR2 is SYDVKM. The chain's CDR3 is CASSLWGGTGSYEQYF. The DNA of the CDR3 is TGTGCCAGCAGTTTATGGGGCGGGACAGGGTCCTACGAGCAGTACTTC.

In its sample, this clonotype was seen many times. V usage is TRBV20-1 and J usage is TRBJ2-5; D is possibly TRBD2 (7 bases). The CDR3 is 15 residues long. CDR1 is DFQATT and CDR2 is SNEGSKA in the germline V gene (reference sequence). The germline V and J ends were trimmed by 3 bases and 3 bases, with 17 bases remaining between them. Written as DNA, the CDR3 is TGCAGTGCTAGCGGAAGGGGGGGGGATAAAGAGACCCAGTACTTC. Residues: CSASGRGGDKETQYF.

The V and J genes are TRBV2 and TRBJ2-5, with a possible D match to TRBD1 (6 bases). Per germline, CDR1 SNHLY and CDR2 FYNNEI. The CDR3 has 14 amino acids. The V end lost 3 bases, the J end lost 5 bases, and 13 bases lay between the germline ends. CDR3 sequence (DNA): TGTGCCAGCAGTGAGGCACAGGGTCGGGAGACCCAGTACTTC. The encoded protein is CASSEAQGRETQYF. Full variable domain (remainder filled in from reference TRBV2 and TRBJ2-5): EPEVTQTPSHQVTQMGQEVILRCVPISNHLYFYWYRQILGQKVEFLVSFYNNEISEKSEIFDDQFSVERPDGSNFTLKIRSTKLEDSAMYFCASSEAQGRETQYFGPGTRLLVL.

This clonotype has ten or more counts. The chain links TRBV7-9 to TRBJ2-1, with TRBD2 matching 10 bases. Germline V CDR1 and CDR2: SEHNR, FQNEAQ (reference sequence). V lost 1 base to trimming and J lost 9 bases; unmatched junction nucleotides: 3. The CDR3 is made up of 14 amino acids. CDR3 DNA sequence: TGTGCCAGCAGCTTAGTCCTAGCGGGGGCTGAGCAGTTCTTC. Protein: CASSLVLAGAEQFF. The variable domain in full, with the rest retrieved from reference TRBV7-9 and TRBJ2-1, is DTGVSQNPRHKITKRGQNVTFRCDPISEHNRLYWYRQTLGQGPEFLTYFQNEAQLEKSRLLSDRFSAERPKGSFSTLEIQRTEQGDSAMYLCASSLVLAGAEQFFGPGTRLTVL.

This chain connects TRBV28 to TRBJ2-1, with a tentative D call TRBD1 (5 bases). The CDR3 covers 14 residues. Germline values: CDR1 MDHEN, CDR2 SYDVKM. V dropped 3 bases and J dropped 0 bases, with 6 bases sitting between them. This CDR3 reads CASSFRVSYNEQFF. CDR3 coding DNA: TGTGCCAGCAGTTTCAGGGTCTCCTACAATGAGCAGTTCTTC.